One and the same sample provided the 15 T cell receptor beta chains below, sequenced in a study of technical replicates of blood from several donors. The protocol was immunoSEQ multiplex PCR, while the TCRdb copy is restricted to in-frame clones and leaves out a portion. The table includes 60,000 to 80,000 clones, roughly nine tenths detected once. What was sequenced was T cells isolated from PBMCs. Receptor source: a human donor in good health.

This clone was detected only once. The chain joins TRBV7-3 to TRBJ2-7; D is unresolved. CDR3 length equals 13 residues. CDR1 SGHTA and CDR2 FQGTGA come from the germline V gene. Trimming pared 1 base from V and 7 bases from J, leaving 11 bases between. CDR3 in DNA: TGTGCCAGCAGCTTAAATGGATTGAGGGAGCAGTACTTC. Its protein is CASSLNGLREQYF.

The J gene is TRBJ2-3, the V gene TRBV5-1, with D maybe TRBD2 (6 bases). The CDR3 is 15 residues long. Germline assignment: CDR1 SGHRS and CDR2 YFSETQ. Trimming cost V 1 base and J 2 bases, with 11 bases left between them. CDR3: CASSLYRRDTDTQYF. The CDR3 nucleotides are TGCGCCAGCAGCTTGTACAGGAGGGACACAGATACGCAGTATTTT.

The chain combines TRBV7-9 with TRBJ2-1, with 7 positions matching TRBD2. Germline assignment: CDR1 SEHNR and CDR2 FQNEAQ (reference sequence). The CDR3 spans 16 residues. The V segment lost 3 bases and the J segment 5 bases; nucleotides outside the gene matches: 10. CDR3 sequence: CASSFASGMKDNEQFF. CDR3 nucleotides: TGTGCCAGCAGCTTCGCTAGCGGTATGAAAGACAATGAGCAGTTCTTC.

In regard to this clone: At one boundary the junction diverges from the germline segment, which might be a read error. The chain is built from TRBV7-9 and TRBJ2-1; D is uncertain. The germline V gene has CDR1 SEHNR and CDR2 FQNEAQ (reference sequence). The CDR3 covers 11 residues. The CDR3 loop reads CASNSNNEQFF. Written as DNA, the CDR3 is TGTGCCAGCAACTCCAACAATGAGCAGTTCTTC.

The chain has TRBV5-6 and TRBJ2-1; a possible D gene is TRBD1 (7 bases). The V end lost 4 bases, the J end lost 9 bases, and 20 bases lay between the germline ends. The CDR3 length is 15 residues. The V gene's germline CDR1 is SGHDT and CDR2 YYEEEE. CDR3 protein: CASSPTTGRSGEQFF. CDR3 bases: TGTGCCAGCAGCCCTACGACAGGGAGGTCGGGTGAGCAGTTCTTC.

V gene TRBV5-1 combines with J gene TRBJ1-1; D possibly corresponds to TRBD1 (5 bases). Germline CDR1 is SGHRS and CDR2 is YFSETQ. The CDR3 covers 15 residues. V lost 0 bases and J 1 base, leaving 10 bases between the germline ends. CDR3 region: CASSLGGVQNTEAFF. The CDR3 bases are TGCGCCAGCAGCTTGGGGGGGGTCCAGAACACTGAAGCTTTCTTT. Full variable domain (outside the CDR3, taken from reference TRBV5-1 and TRBJ1-1): KAGVTQTPRYLIKTRGQQVTLSCSPISGHRSVSWYQQTPGQGLQFLFEYFSETQRNKGNFPGRFSGRQFSNSRSEMNVSTLELGDSALYLCASSLGGVQNTEAFFGQGTRLTVV.

This clone was seen more than once but under ten times. The genes are TRBV10-3 and TRBJ2-3; D is perhaps TRBD2 (5 bases). The length of the CDR3 is 16 residues. V was trimmed by 0 bases and J by 0 bases, leaving 10 bases between them. The germline gives CDR1 ENHRY, CDR2 SYGVKD. The CDR3: CAISESSSPSTDTQYF. The DNA of the CDR3 is TGTGCCATCAGTGAGTCTTCTAGCCCTAGCACAGATACGCAGTATTTT.

The V gene is TRBV7-9, the J gene TRBJ2-1; D perhaps matches TRBD2 (6 bases). The CDR3 has 12 residues. Germline loops: CDR1 SEHNR, CDR2 FQNEAQ (reference sequence). Deletions cut 11 bases from V and 5 bases from J, with 13 bases between. CDR3 bases: TGTGCCGGAACTAGCATCGACAATGAGCAGTTCTTC. Amino acids: CAGTSIDNEQFF.

The V and J genes are TRBV10-3 and TRBJ1-1; no reliable D call. Per the germline V gene, CDR1 is ENHRY and CDR2 is SYGVKD. V lost 5 bases to trimming and J lost 0 bases, with 4 bases between them. The CDR3 is 12 residues long. This chain's CDR3 is CAISTLNTEAFF. In nucleotides, the CDR3 is TGTGCCATCAGTACACTGAACACTGAAGCTTTCTTT.

V gene TRBV10-3 combines with J gene TRBJ2-3, with 11 bases matching TRBD1. V lost 3 bases, J lost 6 bases, and 5 bases stayed unmatched. Germline assignment: CDR1 ENHRY and CDR2 SYGVKD. The CDR3 has 15 residues. In nucleotides, the CDR3 is TGTGCCATCAGTGACCGGACAGGGGGCGAGGATACGCAGTATTTT. It yields the protein CAISDRTGGEDTQYF.

The gene calls are TRBV5-4 and TRBJ2-3; weak D call: TRBD2 (6 bases). Looked up from germline, CDR1 is SGHNT and CDR2 is YYREEE (reference sequence). With 4 bases removed from V and 4 bases from J, the gap between germline ends came to 16 bases. CDR3 length: 15 amino acids. The CDR3 region has the DNA TGTGCCAGCAGCAGGGAGGCGAGTCAACCAGATACGCAGTATTTT. Its translation is CASSREASQPDTQYF.

The chain combines TRBV5-6 with TRBJ2-7; 7 bases align to TRBD2. The V and J ends lost 3 bases and 3 bases, in that order; junction bases with no gene match: 3. CDR1 is SGHDT, CDR2 YYEEEE, per germline. The CDR3 totals 13 residues. The CDR3 DNA is TGTGCCAGCAGCTCTGGCGGGAGCTACGAGCAGTACTTC. Translation gives CASSSGGSYEQYF.

The chain recombines TRBV29-1 with TRBJ2-5; 7 nucleotides align to TRBD2. The V segment lost 7 bases and the J segment 5 bases; nucleotides outside the gene matches: 13. The germline gives CDR1 SQVTM, CDR2 ANQGSEA. This CDR3 has 14 amino acids. The CDR3 protein is CSGGGKGMRETQYF. In DNA, the CDR3 is TGCAGCGGGGGGGGTAAGGGGATGAGGGAGACCCAGTACTTC.

This clone occurred once. The V gene is TRBV5-1, the J gene TRBJ2-1; D ambiguous. The CDR3 length is 14 residues. V was cut by 1 base and J by 6 bases, with 11 bases left in between. CDR1 is SGHRS and CDR2 is YFSETQ in the germline V gene. The CDR3 loop is CASSLRGLSNEQFF. The DNA for the CDR3 is TGCGCCAGCAGCTTGAGAGGCCTTTCCAATGAGCAGTTCTTC.

The rearrangement links TRBV2 to TRBJ2-1, with 12 positions matching TRBD2. This CDR3 comprises 15 residues. Trimming cost V 9 bases and J 4 bases; bases outside gene matches: 7. Germline CDR1 is SNHLY and CDR2 is FYNNEI. The CDR3 DNA reads TGTGCCAGTAGAGGACTAGCGGGACATTACAATGAGCAGTTCTTC. This encodes CASRGLAGHYNEQFF. The whole variable domain, filled in from reference TRBV2 and TRBJ2-1, reads EPEVTQTPSHQVTQMGQEVILRCVPISNHLYFYWYRQILGQKVEFLVSFYNNEISEKSEIFDDQFSVERPDGSNFTLKIRSTKLEDSAMYFCASRGLAGHYNEQFFGPGTRLTVL.